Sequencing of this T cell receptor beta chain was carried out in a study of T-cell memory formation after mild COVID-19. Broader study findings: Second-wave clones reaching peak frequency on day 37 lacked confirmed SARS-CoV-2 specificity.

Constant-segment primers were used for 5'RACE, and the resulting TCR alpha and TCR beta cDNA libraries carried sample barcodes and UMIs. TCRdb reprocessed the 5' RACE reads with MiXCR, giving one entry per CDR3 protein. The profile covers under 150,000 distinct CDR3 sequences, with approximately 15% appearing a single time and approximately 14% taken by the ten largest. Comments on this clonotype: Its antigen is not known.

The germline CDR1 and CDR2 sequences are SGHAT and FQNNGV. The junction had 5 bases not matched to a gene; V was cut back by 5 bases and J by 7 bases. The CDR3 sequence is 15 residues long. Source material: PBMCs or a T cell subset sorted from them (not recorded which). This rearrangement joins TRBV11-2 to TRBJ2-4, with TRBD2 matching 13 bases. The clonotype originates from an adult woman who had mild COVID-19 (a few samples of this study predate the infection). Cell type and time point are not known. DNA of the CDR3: TGTGCCAGCAGCCCCGGGACTAGCGGGACGAACATTCAGTACTTC. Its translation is CASSPGTSGTNIQYF.